This T cell receptor beta chain was captured in a study of identical twins' blood T cells. The length of the CDR3 is 12 residues. The germline gives CDR1 SQVTM, CDR2 ANQGSEA. V was pared by 4 bases and J by 4 bases, with 2 bases of the junction left unmatched. As for this clonotype: Its specificity is not known.

Findings of the study overall: Out-of-frame TCRbeta clonotypes reportedly had markedly more similar V usage in twins than unrelated donors. Shared CDR3 clonotype counts tracked mainly the product of cloneset sizes.

In the original processing: Each library had roughly 2.2 to 4 million CDR3 reads and about 85,000 to nearly 500,000 clonotypes. TCRdb fed the 5' RACE reads into MiXCR, producing one record per CDR3 protein. The V and J calls were determined by TCRdb, not by the authors. The sample gives around 380,000 distinct CDR3 sequences, about 28% of which show up once; roughly 5.5% is in the top ten. The sample taken for sequencing was PBMCs. This sequence originates from a woman aged 18-55 years in good health. This chain joins TRBV29-1 and TRBJ2-5; 8 bases agree with TRBD1. The CDR3 region has the DNA TGCAGCGTTGGGACAGGGTCAGAGACCCAGTACTTC. Protein: CSVGTGSETQYF.